This T cell receptor (beta chain) was sequenced for a study of siplizumab effects on memory and regulatory T cells. Study observations and caveats: Memory cells seemed less diverse than naive T cells, which also seemed major contributors to the alloresponse. Alloreactive sequences whose origin lay in unstimulated CD4+ memory cells were significantly reduced by siplizumab.

This table comes from immunoSEQ multiplex PCR, and its TCRdb copy is limited to in-frame clones, with some not included. Of approximately 100,000 clones listed, roughly nine tenths were seen once; the top ten hold around 0.7%. The CDR3 length is 16 residues. Germline CDR1 is MNHEY and CDR2 is SVGAGI. The trim removed 2 bases at V and 5 bases at J, leaving 8 bases unmatched. A note on this clone: The target antigen is unknown.

V gene TRBV6-5 combines with J gene TRBJ2-5; 10 nucleotides match TRBD2. The sample was Tregs sorted from blood. The TCR comes from a human donor in good health. CDR3 protein: CASSYASGRGTETQYF. The CDR3 DNA reads as TGTGCCAGCAGTTACGCTAGCGGGAGAGGGACGGAGACCCAGTACTTC.